The source of this TCR beta chain is a study of OX40 agonist ivuxolimab in advanced cancers. Regarding the study in general: Ivuxolimab, which targeted the costimulatory receptor OX40 (CD134), was an agonistic, fully human IgG2 monoclonal antibody. The point of sequencing TCRbeta in the periphery was to test whether ivuxolimab changed TCR sequence diversity and drove clonal T-cell expansion. Partial responses occurred in three dose-escalation patients, of whom one had hepatocellular carcinoma and two had cutaneous melanoma. In the dose-escalation cohort, more than 80% of patients were male, and the mean age was roughly 60 years with a range of roughly 20 to 85. The paper describes the monotherapy dose-escalation part (N = 52 patients) of the phase I trial of ivuxolimab. Intravenous ivuxolimab was administered to patients every 2 weeks at six dose levels: 0.01, 0.1, 0.3, 1.5, 3 and 10 mg/kg. Patients were allowed to have had prior anti-PD-1, anti-PD-L1 or anti-CTLA-4 therapy, and 30% to 50% of the dose-escalation patients had previously received checkpoint inhibitors. Of the 50 or so patients in dose escalation, about 20 had hepatocellular carcinoma, around 15 had melanoma, 9 had renal cell carcinoma and 9 had head and neck cancer. The paper's findings and limits, for the study overall: Low levels of normalized T-cell clonal expansion were also shown by some nonresponding patients. After ivuxolimab, expanded clones were on average more numerous among CD8+ T cells than among CD4+ T cells. Clonal expansion of both CD4+ and CD8+ blood T cells was observed from baseline to week 6 at doses 0.1 to 3.0 mg/kg. In partial responders in the 0.1-3.0 mg/kg groups, normalized peripheral clonal expansion was found to be among the lowest, especially among CD8+ T cells. Antigen specificity was not determined for the clonally expanded peripheral T cells.

There are 13 amino acids in the CDR3, from cysteine to phenylalanine inclusive. Only the CDR3 region is kept as DNA, spanning 39 bases read in frame from base 1. CDR1 is given as SQVTM and CDR2 as ANQGSEA, both from the germline V gene. The junction shows trimming of 6 bases on V and 1 base on J, and the gene matches do not reach 3 bases of it. For sequencing of the TCRbeta CDR3 region, genomic DNA was extracted from the sorted cells. TCRbeta CDR3 regions were sequenced using the immunoSEQ Assay. TCRdb carries this immuneACCESS record with in-frame sequences only. Its versions omit some clonotypes, under half of them owing to an unresolved V gene in the studies checked, with the rest unexplained. The sample records around 60,000 clones, 92% of which are singletons. 20% to 30% of the sample rests with the top ten. The trial excluded patients who had a history of autoimmune disease or who were on systemic immunosuppression. Peripheral blood for TCR sequencing was collected from all dose cohorts at baseline, on cycle 4 day 1, and on cycle 7 day 1. The samples were taken from a phase I, first-in-human, multicenter, open-label dose-escalation trial of ivuxolimab. Adults with locally advanced or metastatic head and neck squamous cell, hepatocellular, melanoma or renal cell carcinoma were enrolled in the trial. Before TCR sequencing, CD4+ T cells and CD8+ T cells were sorted from peripheral blood as separate populations.

For this clone: Its binding antigen is unknown. No clone much larger than this one lies a single base away; base qualities are absent.

The receptor chain draws on TRBV29-1 and TRBJ2-7, with TRBD2 matching 10 junction bases. The source is an adult with an advanced solid tumor such as melanoma, head and neck, liver or kidney cancer. Here the sequenced sample was CD4+ or CD8+ T cells sorted from blood, taken in a trial of the OX40 agonist ivuxolimab. For the CDR3, the sequence is CSVRLAGSYEQYF. The DNA sequence follows: TGCAGCGTCCGACTAGCGGGTTCCTACGAGCAGTACTTC.